This T cell receptor beta chain stems from a study of blood T cell repertoires in COVID-19. Study-level background: Material from acute and convalescent COVID-19 was sourced from the United States, Italy and Spain. T cells, B-cell-depleted T cells, or PBMCs supplied cDNA or gDNA.

Authors' processing steps: Amplification with reference gene primers provided the estimates of nucleated cell counts. The data were produced by immunoSEQ multiplex PCR, yet TCRdb's version contains in-frame clones alone and is incomplete. That table gives V, J and clone size, and the DNA gave D and trimming. The sample consists of over 50,000 clones, 85% of them appearing once. Losses at the gene ends were 0 bases for V and 3 bases for J; bases not matched to a gene: 3. Germline CDR1 and CDR2: SGDLS and YYNGEE. The CDR3 has 16 amino acids. The source is a man between 65 and 80 years old with acute or convalescent COVID-19. The chain couples TRBV9 to TRBJ2-2; 9 bases are shared with TRBD1. The material sequenced was peripheral blood. CDR3 bases: TGTGCCAGCAGCGTAGAACAGGGGGCTTACACCGGGGAGCTGTTTTTT. Its protein product is CASSVEQGAYTGELFF.